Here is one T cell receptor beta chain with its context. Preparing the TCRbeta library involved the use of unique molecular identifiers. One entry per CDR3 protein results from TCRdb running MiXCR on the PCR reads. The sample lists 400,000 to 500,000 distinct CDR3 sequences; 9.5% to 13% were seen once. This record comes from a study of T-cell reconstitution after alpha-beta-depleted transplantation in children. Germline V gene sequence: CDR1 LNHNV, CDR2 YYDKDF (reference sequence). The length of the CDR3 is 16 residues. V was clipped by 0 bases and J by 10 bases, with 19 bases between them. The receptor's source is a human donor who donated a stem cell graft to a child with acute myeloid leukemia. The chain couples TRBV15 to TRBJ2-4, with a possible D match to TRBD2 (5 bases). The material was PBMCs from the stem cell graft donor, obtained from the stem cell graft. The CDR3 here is CATSRDPGGRTVIQYF. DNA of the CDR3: TGTGCCACCAGCAGAGATCCGGGCGGGCGGACCGTAATTCAGTACTTC.